The rows below give T cell receptor beta chains drawn from one sample of a study of T cells in Graves' hyperthyroidism and ophthalmopathy. TCRdb called the multiplex PCR reads again in MiXCR, with one record for every CDR3 protein. In the table there are around 490,000 distinct CDR3 sequences, 15% to 20% of which are singletons. Sequencing was carried out using blood. These receptor sequences come from a man aged 35 to 55 with Graves' ophthalmopathy. CDR3s leave out the opening cysteine and the closing phenylalanine or tryptophan. Each record gives: V gene, J gene, CDR3 protein.

v_call: TRBV3-1; j_call: TRBJ2-1; cdr3_aa: ASSQGLAVHNEQF
v_call: TRBV18; j_call: TRBJ2-7; cdr3_aa: ASPPNSWDEQY
v_call: TRBV3-1; j_call: TRBJ2-7; cdr3_aa: ASSQEGRGSEQY
v_call: TRBV20-1; j_call: TRBJ1-5; cdr3_aa: SARFTPAGDQPQH
v_call: TRBV29-1; j_call: TRBJ2-1; cdr3_aa: SVGGVRGDEQF
v_call: TRBV5-6; j_call: TRBJ2-2; cdr3_aa: ASSSAGTGGTGELF
v_call: TRBV20-1; j_call: TRBJ2-5; cdr3_aa: SAKVPSGVQETQY
v_call: TRBV12-3/TRBV12-4; j_call: TRBJ2-3; cdr3_aa: ASIPSGPPWDTQY
v_call: TRBV6-1; j_call: TRBJ2-7; cdr3_aa: ASRDRASEQY
v_call: TRBV3-1; j_call: TRBJ2-7; cdr3_aa: ASSHQPGHEYGEQY
v_call: TRBV6-2/TRBV6-3; j_call: TRBJ1-5; cdr3_aa: ASQLTGGWQPQH
v_call: TRBV20-1; j_call: TRBJ2-7; cdr3_aa: SARVAGGAYEQY
v_call: TRBV6-5; j_call: TRBJ2-2; cdr3_aa: ASSYRAVHTGELF
v_call: TRBV6-2/TRBV6-3; j_call: TRBJ2-4; cdr3_aa: ASSYSTQNIQY
v_call: TRBV19; j_call: TRBJ2-7; cdr3_aa: ASSGTSGSEQY
v_call: TRBV3-1; j_call: TRBJ2-7; cdr3_aa: ASSHTVRPVHEQY
v_call: TRBV12-3/TRBV12-4; j_call: TRBJ1-1; cdr3_aa: ASSLIAGGTEAF
v_call: TRBV12-3/TRBV12-4; j_call: TRBJ1-5; cdr3_aa: ASSLRVRNQPQH
v_call: TRBV28; j_call: TRBJ2-4; cdr3_aa: ASQGFSRNIQY
v_call: TRBV15; j_call: TRBJ1-1; cdr3_aa: ATSRAQAGNTEAF
v_call: TRBV7-2; j_call: TRBJ1-3; cdr3_aa: ASSFFRGAGNTIY
v_call: TRBV28; j_call: TRBJ2-4; cdr3_aa: ASYPATASLAKNIQY
v_call: TRBV20-1; j_call: TRBJ2-7; cdr3_aa: NARSDSYEQY
v_call: TRBV9; j_call: TRBJ2-1; cdr3_aa: ASSVDVGDRYNEQF
v_call: TRBV28; j_call: TRBJ1-1; cdr3_aa: ASIGSLGNTEAF
v_call: TRBV14; j_call: TRBJ1-1; cdr3_aa: ASSRGREDTEAF
v_call: TRBV24-1; j_call: TRBJ1-3; cdr3_aa: ATSDYRNTIY
v_call: TRBV7-8; j_call: TRBJ2-2; cdr3_aa: ASSTSLPGGAGELF
v_call: TRBV20-1; j_call: TRBJ2-1; cdr3_aa: SARETAGGPYNEQF
v_call: TRBV30; j_call: TRBJ1-1; cdr3_aa: ASYAGTNTEAF
v_call: TRBV20-1; j_call: TRBJ2-1; cdr3_aa: SARRLAGALYNEQF
v_call: TRBV20-1; j_call: TRBJ1-6; cdr3_aa: SARDDGDPRNSPLH
v_call: TRBV30; j_call: TRBJ2-1; cdr3_aa: AWSEGTRINEQF
v_call: TRBV12-3/TRBV12-4; j_call: TRBJ1-3; cdr3_aa: ASSPFRLLPGNTIY
v_call: TRBV12-3/TRBV12-4; j_call: TRBJ1-1; cdr3_aa: ASRDRANTEAF
v_call: TRBV27; j_call: TRBJ2-3; cdr3_aa: ASSSPGGRTDTQY
v_call: TRBV6-1; j_call: TRBJ2-5; cdr3_aa: ASGELAGGPYY
v_call: TRBV11-2; j_call: TRBJ2-7; cdr3_aa: ASSLIRLAGGKISYEQY
v_call: TRBV7-9; j_call: TRBJ1-4; cdr3_aa: ASRLDRGPTNEKLF
v_call: TRBV7-9; j_call: TRBJ2-7; cdr3_aa: ASSAGAGGPIEQY
v_call: TRBV4-2; j_call: TRBJ2-5; cdr3_aa: ASSSGVERGAQETQY
v_call: TRBV12-5; j_call: TRBJ2-6; cdr3_aa: ASGPTGTGFSGANVLT
v_call: TRBV19; j_call: TRBJ2-6; cdr3_aa: ASSAQNSGANVLT
v_call: TRBV7-2; j_call: TRBJ2-3; cdr3_aa: ASIPGTSATDTQY
v_call: TRBV3-1; j_call: TRBJ2-7; cdr3_aa: ASSQDLNYEQY
v_call: TRBV18; j_call: TRBJ2-1; cdr3_aa: ASSPPGYNEQF
v_call: TRBV30; j_call: TRBJ1-2; cdr3_aa: AWSNLGGYT
v_call: TRBV7-6; j_call: TRBJ1-5; cdr3_aa: ASSLEINQPQH
v_call: TRBV12-3/TRBV12-4; j_call: TRBJ1-1; cdr3_aa: ASSLIRNTEAF
v_call: TRBV7-3; j_call: TRBJ2-2; cdr3_aa: ASSLGDGELF
v_call: TRBV7-6; j_call: TRBJ1-5; cdr3_aa: ASSLMGQKNQPQH
v_call: TRBV20-1; j_call: TRBJ1-1; cdr3_aa: SAFSGERQNTEAF
v_call: TRBV5-1; j_call: TRBJ2-1; cdr3_aa: ASSLGQVSSYNEQF
v_call: TRBV11-3; j_call: TRBJ2-1; cdr3_aa: ASSLEGNGRIWDEQF
v_call: TRBV20-1; j_call: TRBJ1-1; cdr3_aa: SAADRGGTEAF
v_call: TRBV5-1; j_call: TRBJ2-3; cdr3_aa: ASSSDGTSRDTQY
v_call: TRBV18; j_call: TRBJ2-2; cdr3_aa: ASSPRRTGDTGELF